What follows is one TCR beta chain and its context. The ends were cut back, 4 bases at V and 12 bases at J, with 10 bases in the middle. This CDR3 comprises 12 residues. The sample is drawn from a study of blood T cell repertoires in COVID-19. Clones were sequenced by immunoSEQ multiplex PCR, and TCRdb holds only the in-frame ones, with some missing. The repertoire includes roughly 250,000 clones, around 87% of them detected once, and about 1.5% sits in the top ten. This TCR came from a woman in her 50s who had recovered from COVID-19. Sequencing was carried out using PBMCs or T cells enriched from blood (not recorded which). This chain links TRBV12-3 or TRBV12-4 with TRBJ1-6; D is unresolved. CDR3 coding DNA: TGTGCCAGCAGTTGGCGGGTCGGACCCCTCCACTTT. This gives the protein CASSWRVGPLHF.